These T cell receptor beta chains were read from a single sample in a study of glioma-infiltrating T cells. MiXCR, run by TCRdb on the multiplex PCR reads, gives a single entry per CDR3 protein. The sample has fewer than 250,000 distinct CDR3 sequences, 25% to 35% seen once; the top ten hold around 21%. Sequencing was carried out using glioma tissue, nonneoplastic brain tissue, or PBMCs (not recorded which). These TCRs come from a human donor with low-grade glioma or glioblastoma, undergoing nonglioma brain surgery, or in good health (not recorded which). CDR3s include the opening cysteine and the closing phenylalanine or tryptophan. The order of the fields is J gene, V gene, D gene, clone size, CDR3 DNA, CDR3 protein. A D gene is named only where the DNA matches it firmly. Some rows have no size entry. The others give once, few or many, or a class for an expanded clone.

TRBJ2-7 | TRBV12-3/TRBV12-4 | TRBD2 | - | TGTGCCAGCAGCAGTAGCGGGAGAACCTCCTACGAGCAGTACTTC | CASSSSGRTSYEQYF
TRBJ2-7 | TRBV28 | TRBD2 | - | TGTGCCAGCAGTGACGGGACTAGCGGGAGTATATACGAGCAGTACTTC | CASSDGTSGSIYEQYF
TRBJ1-1 | TRBV25-1 | - | many | TGTGCCAGCAGTGCGACCCAGGGGCGGACTGAAGCTTTCTTT | CASSATQGRTEAFF
TRBJ2-7 | TRBV20-1 | TRBD2 | - | TGCAGTGTTCACACGGGGGGACGGAGCTACGAGCAGTACTTC | CSVHTGGRSYEQYF
TRBJ2-5 | TRBV4-1 | - | many | TGCGCCAGCAGCCAAGATGGACAGTCCCAAGAGACCCAGTACTTC | CASSQDGQSQETQYF
TRBJ2-3 | TRBV30 | TRBD2 | - | TGTGCCTGGAGATTAGCGGGAGGGCAACCGGGCACAGATACGCAGTATTTT | CAWRLAGGQPGTDTQYF
TRBJ1-1 | TRBV9 | - | few | TGTGCCAGCAGCGTGGGGGACGAACCCGTGAACACTGAAGCTTTCTTT | CASSVGDEPVNTEAFF
TRBJ2-1 | TRBV19 | TRBD2 | many | TGTGCCAGTAAATTGACTAGCTCCCACAATGAGCAGTTCTTC | CASKLTSSHNEQFF
TRBJ2-1 | TRBV12-3/TRBV12-4 | TRBD1 | - | TGTGCCAGCAGTTTAGAAGGGACAGGGGTAAATGAGCAGTTCTTC | CASSLEGTGVNEQFF
TRBJ2-2 | TRBV19 | - | - | TGTGCCAGTAGTATAGCTGAGGGGAGGAGAACCGGGGAGCTGTTTTTT | CASSIAEGRRTGELFF
TRBJ2-1 | TRBV20-1 | TRBD2 | many | TGCAGCGCTACAGGACTAGCGGGAGTTGAGCAGTTCTTC | CSATGLAGVEQFF
TRBJ2-3 | TRBV6-5 | - | many | TGTGCCAGCAGTTACTCGTACAGAAGCACAGATACGCAGTATTTT | CASSYSYRSTDTQYF
TRBJ2-7 | TRBV27 | - | many | TGTGCCAGCGGGCAAGGGTCTTCGGGGCTCTACGAGCAGTACTTC | CASGQGSSGLYEQYF
TRBJ2-4 | TRBV20-1 | - | many | TGCAGTGCTAGAGATATAGGGTCGGCCAAAAACATTCAGTACTTC | CSARDIGSAKNIQYF
TRBJ2-3 | TRBV7-2 | - | many | TGTGCCAGCAGCTTTACTAGCTCAGATACGCAGTATTTT | CASSFTSSDTQYF
TRBJ2-1 | TRBV29-1 | - | - | TGCAGCGTTGCTCTCTGGACCGGGGGCAATGAGCAGTTCTTC | CSVALWTGGNEQFF
TRBJ2-3 | TRBV7-9 | TRBD2 | many | TGTGCCAGCAGCCGCTACCTACAGCGGGGTAGCACAGATACGCAGTATTTT | CASSRYLQRGSTDTQYF
TRBJ2-5 | TRBV2 | TRBD1 | many | TGTGCCAGCAGCGGACAGGGATTACAGACCCAGTACTTC | CASSGQGLQTQYF
TRBJ1-5 | TRBV20-1 | - | many | TGCAGTGCTAGAGTGGAGAGCAATCAGCCCCAGCATTTT | CSARVESNQPQHF
TRBJ2-7 | TRBV10-3 | - | - | TGCGCCAGCCGACAGCCGGGTACCTACGAGCAGTACTTC | CASRQPGTYEQYF
TRBJ1-1 | TRBV5-1 | - | many | TGCGCCAGCAGCTTGATTCTCAGCACTGAAGCTTTCTTT | CASSLILSTEAFF
TRBJ2-7 | TRBV9 | TRBD2 | - | TGTGCCAGCAGCGTTAGCGGGAGGGCGAGAGAGCAGTACTTC | CASSVSGRAREQYF
TRBJ2-7 | TRBV29-1 | TRBD2 | few | TGCAGCGTTGCAGGACTAGCGGGCTCCGAGCAGTACTTC | CSVAGLAGSEQYF
TRBJ1-1 | TRBV5-8 | TRBD1 | many | TGTGCCAGCAGCCCAGGGGACAGGGCAACTGAAGCTTTCTTT | CASSPGDRATEAFF
TRBJ1-6 | TRBV6-1 | - | many | TGTGCCAGCAGCCCCCCCCTCCACTTT | CASSPPLHF
TRBJ1-1 | TRBV27 | - | many | TGTGCCAGCAGTTTAGTCTTTGGCAGCATGAACACTGAAGCTTTCTTT | CASSLVFGSMNTEAFF
TRBJ2-1 | TRBV10-3 | - | many | TGTGCCATCAGTGAGTCCCGAGGAGCTCGAAATGAGCAGTTCTTC | CAISESRGARNEQFF
TRBJ2-3 | TRBV7-2 | - | many | TGTGCCAGCAGCTATGTGAGAGCGTCAGGAGATACGCAGTATTTT | CASSYVRASGDTQYF
TRBJ1-2 | TRBV25-1 | TRBD1 | - | TGTGCCAGCGGGGCCGGGACAGGGAGTGGCTACACCTTC | CASGAGTGSGYTF
TRBJ1-1 | TRBV6-2/TRBV6-3 | - | medium-sized | TGTGCCAGCAGATGGGGCAGCCTGAACACTGAAGCTTTCTTT | CASRWGSLNTEAFF
TRBJ1-1 | TRBV6-2/TRBV6-3 | TRBD1 | many | TGTGCCAGCAGTAACAGGGGAAACATGAACACTGAAGCTTTCTTT | CASSNRGNMNTEAFF
TRBJ2-3 | TRBV19 | - | few | TGTGCCAGTAGTATAGATCAAGAAGCCCTTGAGCAGTATTTT | CASSIDQEALEQYF
TRBJ2-3 | TRBV3-1 | TRBD2 | - | TGTGCCAGCAGCCAAGTTGGGGGGGGATTTGGTACGCAGTATTTT | CASSQVGGGFGTQYF
TRBJ2-3 | TRBV2 | - | many | TGTGCCAGCAGTGACGGAAGGGGTTTAGATACGCAGTATTTT | CASSDGRGLDTQYF
TRBJ2-7 | TRBV7-2 | TRBD1 | - | TGTGCCAGCAGCCCGACAGGGGGCGACTACGAGCAGTACTTC | CASSPTGGDYEQYF
TRBJ1-3 | TRBV18 | TRBD1 | once | TGTGCCAGCTCACCAGGACAGGGGGCGGCGGGGAGCACCATATATTTT | CASSPGQGAAGSTIYF
TRBJ1-5 | TRBV28 | TRBD1 | many | TGTGCCAGCAGACAACAGGGGAGCAATCAGCCCCAGCATTTT | CASRQQGSNQPQHF
TRBJ2-5 | TRBV6-2/TRBV6-3 | TRBD2 | many | TGTGCCAGCAGTTCCATTCGACTAGCGGGGGTCCAAGAGACCCAGTACTTC | CASSSIRLAGVQETQYF
TRBJ2-7 | TRBV6-2/TRBV6-3 | - | many | TGTGCCAGCAGTTTCCTCGACCGGTACGAGCAGTACTTC | CASSFLDRYEQYF
TRBJ2-7 | TRBV28 | - | many | TGTGCCAGCAGTTTGGGGAGCGAGCAGTACTTC | CASSLGSEQYF
TRBJ2-5 | TRBV4-3 | - | - | TGCGCCAGCAGCCAAGCAACAGGGGGGGCTGAGACCCAGTACTTC | CASSQATGGAETQYF
TRBJ1-1 | TRBV9 | - | few | TGTGCCAGCAGCGCTTCAACAGGCACTGAAGCTTTCTTT | CASSASTGTEAFF
TRBJ2-3 | TRBV7-2 | - | many | TGTGCCAGCAGCTTAAGGGGGGGCCTAAGCACAGATACGCAGTATTTT | CASSLRGGLSTDTQYF
TRBJ2-7 | TRBV7-9 | - | - | TGTGGCAGCCAACCTAATTTTCCCCACGAGCAGTACTTC | CGSQPNFPHEQYF
TRBJ1-5 | TRBV19 | - | few | TGTGCCAGTAGTATAGATCGTTCGGGGGGACAGCCCCAGCATTTT | CASSIDRSGGQPQHF
TRBJ2-2 | TRBV7-9 | - | many | TGTGCCAGCCGATGGGTGGCGAACACCGGGGAGCTGTTTTTT | CASRWVANTGELFF
TRBJ2-7 | TRBV12-3/TRBV12-4 | - | many | TGTGCCAGCAGTTTATTCGCCTACGAGCAGTACTTC | CASSLFAYEQYF
TRBJ2-7 | TRBV7-2 | TRBD2 | many | TGTGCCAGCAGCTACAAGACTAGCGGGAGTCCCGAGCAGTACTTC | CASSYKTSGSPEQYF
TRBJ1-2 | TRBV6-2/TRBV6-3 | - | many | TGTGCCAGCAGATCGGACGGAGTCTATGGCTACACCTTC | CASRSDGVYGYTF
TRBJ1-6 | TRBV29-1 | - | few | TGCAGCGTTGAAGTGGCCGGGGGCGCGAATTCACCCCTCCACTTT | CSVEVAGGANSPLHF
TRBJ2-3 | TRBV28 | - | many | TGTGCCAGCAGTTCAGCAGACACAGATACGCAGTATTTT | CASSSADTDTQYF
TRBJ1-1 | TRBV25-1 | - | many | TGTGCCAGCAGAGGACAGAAGAACACTGAAGCTTTCTTT | CASRGQKNTEAFF
TRBJ2-3 | TRBV4-3 | - | few | TGCGCCAGCAGCCAAGAGGAGAGACAGAGGAGCACAGATACGCAGTATTTT | CASSQEERQRSTDTQYF
TRBJ2-5 | TRBV20-1 | - | many | TGCAGTGCTCCTACAAGGTTCCAAGAGACCCAGTACTTC | CSAPTRFQETQYF
TRBJ2-4 | TRBV6-1 | - | many | TGTGCCATACTGGACCTAGCCAAAAACATTCAGTACTTC | CAILDLAKNIQYF
TRBJ2-1 | TRBV20-1 | TRBD2 | many | TGCAGTGCTAGAGATGGGACTAGCGGGAGGTACAATGAGCAGTTCTTC | CSARDGTSGRYNEQFF
TRBJ2-1 | TRBV7-2 | TRBD2 | once | TGTGCCAGCAGCTTAGGACTAGCGGGAGAGTACAATGAGCAGTTCTTC | CASSLGLAGEYNEQFF
TRBJ1-5 | TRBV18 | - | - | TGTGCCATCTCACCTGATTGTAATCATCCACATCATTTT | CAISPDCNHPHHF
TRBJ2-2 | TRBV5-6 | - | few | TGTGCCAGCAGCTTGTCCCTAGAGACCGGGGAGCTGTTTTTT | CASSLSLETGELFF
TRBJ2-1 | TRBV27 | TRBD2 | - | TGTGCCAGCAGCTACACGGGACTAGGCGATGAGCAGTTCTTC | CASSYTGLGDEQFF